This T cell receptor (beta chain) was identified in a study of blood T cells in healthy people across ages. Sample-barcoded 5' priming and a J-beta primer mix drove a second PCR of about 6 to 11 cycles. TCRdb re-called the 5' RACE reads through MiXCR, storing one row per CDR3 protein. Of approximately 1.5 million distinct CDR3 sequences listed, about 35% are singletons. With regard to this clonotype: Antigen specificity is unknown.

Whole-study results and caveats: There were more naive CD4+ cells and higher diversity in long-lived donors than in aged donors.

CDR3 length equals 17 residues. V was clipped by 5 bases and J by 2 bases; unmatched bases: 7. Germline values: CDR1 MGHRA, CDR2 YSYEKL. The receptor comes from a woman aged 30 to 39 in good health. Sequencing was performed on blood. The chain recombines TRBV4-1 with TRBJ2-1; 12 bases line up with TRBD2. CDR3 bases: TGCGCCAGCAGCTATACGGCTAGCGGGGGGGCCTACAATGAGCAGTTCTTC. As protein: CASSYTASGGAYNEQFF.